This T cell receptor beta chain was captured in a study of shared clonotypes between healthy human individuals. Study-level background: Each donor contributed plates that comprised three CD4 naive, three CD4 memory, two CD8 naive and one CD8 memory.

To note about this clone: Its specificity is unknown.

Findings and caveats of the study: It was observed that roughly 4.8% of naive CD4 clonotypes were shared across several donors. It was the non-shared clonotypes that had lower generation probabilities than clonotypes shared by all four donors.

V gave up 1 base and J gave up 1 base; unmatched junction bases: 0. CDR1 is MNHNS, CDR2 SASEGT, per germline. The CDR3 covers 16 residues. Each subset's genomic DNA was split evenly across several immunoSEQ plates. Sequenced by immunoSEQ multiplex PCR; TCRdb stores in-frame clones only, minus some. Of fewer than 350,000 clones listed, around 90% were seen once; the top ten hold around 15%. This receptor was identified in a man aged 18-30 years in good health. Source material: memory CD8+ T cells sorted from blood. Stated subset: CD45RO+ cells pooled with CCR7-negative TemRA cells. The rearrangement joins TRBV6-1 to TRBJ2-3; 12 bases are shared with TRBD2. The CDR3 bases are TGTGCCAGCAGTGAAGGGACTAGCGGGGGCACAGATACGCAGTATTTT. Its protein is CASSEGTSGGTDTQYF.